Each of the 22 T cell receptor beta chains below was sequenced from the same sample in a study of T cell responses to AZD1222 COVID-19 vaccine. Assay: immunoSEQ multiplex PCR; the TCRdb copy retains only in-frame clones and omits some. Among over 100,000 clones listed, over 75% were seen once. Material: peripheral blood, obtained on day 0 of AZD1222 vaccination. These receptors were taken from an adult in good health.

The J gene is TRBJ1-2, the V gene TRBV3-1 (or the pseudogene TRBV3-2); D gene unclear. There are 12 residues in the CDR3. Germline lookup yields CDR1 LGHDT and CDR2 YNNKEL (reference sequence). Trimming removed 1 base from V and 7 bases from J, with 7 bases in between. In nucleotides, the CDR3 is TGTGCCAGCAGCCAAGGAGGTCGTGGCTACACCTTC. Protein product: CASSQGGRGYTF.

The J gene is TRBJ1-2, the V gene TRBV19; a possible D gene is TRBD1 (6 bases). There are 15 residues in the CDR3. Looked up from germline, CDR1 is LNHDA and CDR2 is SQIVND (reference sequence). V shed 2 bases and J shed 2 bases, with 12 bases lying between them. CDR3 coding DNA: TGTGCCAGTAGTATATTGTTAGGGGGGAACTATGGCTACACCTTC. Its protein product is CASSILLGGNYGYTF.

The chain has TRBV12-3 or TRBV12-4 and TRBJ1-5; 7 nucleotides agree with TRBD1. Trimming cost V 6 bases and J 5 bases; bases outside gene matches: 4. The CDR3 is made up of 13 amino acids. CDR3 bases: TGTGCCAGCAGGGTTACAGGGGATCAGCCCCAGCATTTT. Its translation is CASRVTGDQPQHF.

The rearrangement uses TRBV19 and TRBJ1-2, with TRBD1 matching 12 bases. This CDR3 contains 15 residues. CDR1 is LNHDA and CDR2 is SQIVND in the germline V gene (reference sequence). V was pared by 5 bases and J by 7 bases, with 8 bases of the junction left unmatched. Here the CDR3 DNA reads TGTGCCAGTAGTCTCCGGGGACAGGGGGCTCGTGGCTACACCTTC. This encodes CASSLRGQGARGYTF.

Here the CDR3 reads CASSVGRGGSEKLFF. DNA for the CDR3: TGTGCCAGCAGCGTAGGCAGGGGCGGGAGTGAAAAACTGTTTTTT. The chain carries TRBV9 and TRBJ1-4, with a weak D call TRBD1 (6 bases). Germline V lookup: CDR1 SGDLS, CDR2 YYNGEE. Trimming pared 0 bases from V and 7 bases from J, leaving 13 bases between. This CDR3 is built from 15 residues. Full variable domain (rest looked up from reference TRBV9 and TRBJ1-4): DSGVTQTPKHLITATGQRVTLRCSPRSGDLSVYWYQQSLDQGLQFLIQYYNGEERAKGNILERFSAQQFPDLHSELNLSSLELGDSALYFCASSVGRGGSEKLFFGSGTQLSVL.

The chain carries TRBV6-5 and TRBJ2-7, with TRBD1 identical over 9 bases. Losses at the gene ends were 6 bases for V and 6 bases for J; bases not matched to a gene: 9. Germline CDR1 reads MNHEY; CDR2 reads SVGAGI. CDR3 length equals 14 residues. As DNA, the CDR3 is TGTGCCAGCAGAACCCTTGGGACAGGGCCCGAGCAGTACTTC. This translates into CASRTLGTGPEQYF.

This rearrangement joins TRBV9 to TRBJ1-3; D is uncertain. V gave up 0 bases and J gave up 2 bases, with 9 bases separating them. CDR3 length: 15 residues. CDR1 and CDR2 (germline): SGDLS, YYNGEE. Written as DNA, the CDR3 is TGTGCCAGCAGCGTAGAGTCCGGGACTGGAAACACCATATATTTT. Its protein product is CASSVESGTGNTIYF. The whole variable domain, filled in from reference TRBV9 and TRBJ1-3, reads DSGVTQTPKHLITATGQRVTLRCSPRSGDLSVYWYQQSLDQGLQFLIQYYNGEERAKGNILERFSAQQFPDLHSELNLSSLELGDSALYFCASSVESGTGNTIYFGEGSWLTVV.

The count of this clone is one. V and J are TRBV14 and TRBJ2-2; 7 bases are shared with TRBD1. CDR1 and CDR2 from the germline V gene are SGHDN and FVKESK. The CDR3 is 18 residues long. The V gene end was trimmed by 3 bases and the J gene end by 7 bases; junction bases not matched to a gene: 17. The CDR3 here is CASSHRDSGLRRFGELFF. CDR3 bases: TGTGCCAGCAGCCACCGGGACAGCGGACTTCGTAGATTCGGGGAGCTGTTTTTT.

The chain recombines TRBV5-6 with TRBJ1-6, with D hard to call. The CDR3 length is 14 residues. Germline V lookup: CDR1 SGHDT, CDR2 YYEEEE. V was cut by 1 base and J by 6 bases, with 8 bases left in between. The CDR3 coding sequence is TGTGCCAGCAGCTTGTTGGGGAGTAATTCACCCCTCCACTTT. As protein: CASSLLGSNSPLHF.

The rearrangement links TRBV6-2 or TRBV6-3 to TRBJ2-2; D not certain. Germline V gene lookup returns CDR1 MNHEY and CDR2 SVGEGT. V was cut by 2 bases and J by 0 bases, with 10 bases left in between. The CDR3 sequence is 16 residues long. The DNA for the CDR3 is TGTGCCAGCAGTTACCCCCCTCTGACGAACACCGGGGAGCTGTTTTTT. Amino acid sequence: CASSYPPLTNTGELFF.

The chain recombines TRBV4-1 with TRBJ1-4, with 7 bases lining up with TRBD1. Germline CDR1 and CDR2: MGHRA and YSYEKL. The CDR3 is 15 amino acids. V gave up 3 bases and J gave up 7 bases; unmatched junction bases: 8. CDR3 sequence reads: CASSHYRGGSEKLFF. DNA of the CDR3: TGCGCCAGCAGCCACTACAGGGGCGGTAGTGAAAAACTGTTTTTT.

The chain recombines TRBV27 with TRBJ1-5; D ambiguous. Germline V gene sequence: CDR1 MNHEY, CDR2 SMNVEV (reference sequence). The CDR3 extends over 14 amino acids. The ends were cut back, 6 bases at V and 1 base at J, with 10 bases in the middle. The CDR3 is CASSRSLSNQPQHF. The CDR3 DNA reads as TGTGCCAGCAGCCGTTCTTTAAGCAATCAGCCCCAGCATTTT.

The sample holds a few counts of this clone. V usage is TRBV4-1 and J usage is TRBJ1-1; D gene ambiguous. Germline CDR1 MGHRA, CDR2 YSYEKL. Between the trimmed V and J ends, which lost 1 base and 1 base, there was a span of 7 bases. The CDR3 is made up of 14 amino acids. The CDR3 nucleotides are TGCGCCAGCAGCCAAGTGGGCAGGAACACTGAAGCTTTCTTT. Encoded protein: CASSQVGRNTEAFF.

The chain couples TRBV27 to TRBJ2-1; D not certain. CDR3 length: 13 amino acids. Germline assignment: CDR1 MNHEY and CDR2 SMNVEV (reference sequence). V shed 8 bases and J shed 5 bases, with 13 bases lying between them. CDR3 residues: CASRRLSNNEQFF. The CDR3 bases are TGTGCCAGCCGTCGACTGTCTAACAATGAGCAGTTCTTC.

The chain is built from TRBV7-2 and TRBJ1-3; D call uncertain. V dropped 1 base and J dropped 3 bases, with 7 bases sitting between them. This CDR3 is built from 14 residues. CDR1 and CDR2 (germline): SGHTA, FQGNSA. The CDR3 coding sequence is TGTGCCAGCAGCTTAGATTTGATTGGAAACACCATATATTTT. It codes for CASSLDLIGNTIYF.

V and J are TRBV25-1 and TRBJ1-2; D is uncertain. Germline assignment: CDR1 MGHDK and CDR2 SYGVNS. With 3 bases removed from V and 3 bases from J, the gap between germline ends came to 8 bases. This CDR3 spans 13 amino acids. CDR3 protein: CASSESIYYGYTF. CDR3 coding DNA: TGTGCCAGCAGTGAGTCAATATACTATGGCTACACCTTC.

V is TRBV7-2 and J is TRBJ1-1, with 7 nucleotides matching TRBD1. The V and J ends lost 5 bases and 7 bases, in that order; junction bases with no gene match: 10. Looked up from germline, CDR1 is SGHTA and CDR2 is FQGNSA. CDR3 size: 14 residues. The DNA of the CDR3 is TGTGCCAGCAGCACCCAACCAACAGGGGTTGAAGCTTTCTTT. It translates to CASSTQPTGVEAFF.

The chain joins TRBV12-5 to TRBJ1-3; no definite D call. V was cut by 3 bases and J by 2 bases, with 2 bases left in between. This CDR3 is 12 amino acids long. Germline loops: CDR1 LGHNT, CDR2 FRNRAP. The CDR3: CASGFPGNTIYF. CDR3 DNA sequence: TGTGCTAGTGGTTTCCCTGGAAACACCATATATTTT.

The J gene is TRBJ2-7, the V gene TRBV6-5; no reliable D call. Trimming removed 6 bases from V and 4 bases from J, with 10 bases in between. The length of the CDR3 is 12 residues. The germline V gene has CDR1 MNHEY and CDR2 SVGAGI. In nucleotides, the CDR3 is TGTGCCAGCAGGATGTATGTATACGAGCAGTACTTC. This sequence encodes CASRMYVYEQYF.

This chain's CDR3 is CASSLAELPIRPYEQYF. The CDR3, as DNA: TGCGCCAGCAGCTTGGCCGAGCTACCAATCAGACCCTACGAGCAGTACTTC. This chain connects TRBV5-1 to TRBJ2-7; D not certain. The CDR3 totals 17 residues. The germline gives CDR1 SGHRS, CDR2 YFSETQ. V was clipped by 0 bases and J by 2 bases, with 18 bases between them.

The gene calls are TRBV6-1 and TRBJ2-3; 7 bases match TRBD1. J was trimmed by 2 bases and V by 3 bases; bases with no gene match: 5. The CDR3 length is 15 residues. Germline values: CDR1 MNHNS, CDR2 SASEGT. The CDR3 DNA is TGTGCCAGCAGTGACGGGACAGCTCACACAGATACGCAGTATTTT. Protein sequence: CASSDGTAHTDTQYF.

The genes are TRBV6-2 or TRBV6-3 and TRBJ1-2, with D perhaps matching TRBD1 (6 bases). The CDR3 is made up of 15 amino acids. Germline V gene lookup returns CDR1 MNHEY and CDR2 SVGEGT. V lost 2 bases and J 9 bases, leaving 19 bases between the germline ends. This CDR3 reads CASSYGDSTGRSYTF. The CDR3 DNA follows: TGTGCCAGCAGTTACGGGGACTCAACAGGGCGTAGCTACACCTTC.